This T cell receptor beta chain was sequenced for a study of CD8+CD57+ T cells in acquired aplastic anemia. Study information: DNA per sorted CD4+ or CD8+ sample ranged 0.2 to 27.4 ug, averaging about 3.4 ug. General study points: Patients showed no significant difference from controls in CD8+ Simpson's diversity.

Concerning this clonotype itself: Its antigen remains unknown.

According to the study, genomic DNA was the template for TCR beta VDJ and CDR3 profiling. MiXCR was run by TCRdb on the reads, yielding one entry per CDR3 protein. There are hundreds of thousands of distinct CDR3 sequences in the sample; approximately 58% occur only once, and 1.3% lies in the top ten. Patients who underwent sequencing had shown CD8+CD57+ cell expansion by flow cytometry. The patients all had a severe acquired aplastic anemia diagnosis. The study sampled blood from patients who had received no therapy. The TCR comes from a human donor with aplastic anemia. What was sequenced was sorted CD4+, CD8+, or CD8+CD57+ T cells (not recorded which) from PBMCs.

DNA of the CDR3: TGTGCCAGCAGCACGGGGACTAATTCCTACGAGCAGTACTTC. Protein sequence: CASSTGTNSYEQYF. The V gene is TRBV7-2, the J gene TRBJ2-7; 7 positions match TRBD2. The CDR3 loop spans 14 amino acids. Germline V lookup: CDR1 SGHTA, CDR2 FQGNSA. Unmatched junction bases numbered 5, after V lost 5 bases and J lost 1 base.